The T cell receptor (beta chain) described here comes from a study of T-cell memory formation after mild COVID-19. Background on the study: Largely, TCR clusters stayed within a single donor.

TCRdb reprocessed the 5' RACE reads with MiXCR, giving one entry per CDR3 protein. Of some 43,000 distinct CDR3 sequences in the sample, roughly 6.1% were seen once. The receptor's source is an adult who had mild COVID-19 (a few samples of this study predate the infection). Cell type and time point are not known. Sequenced material: PBMCs or a T cell subset sorted from them (not recorded which).

The CDR3 DNA follows: TGCGCCAGCAGCCTGGCAGGGTCCGGTAGCATGGGCTATGGCTACACCTTC. This codes for CASSLAGSGSMGYGYTF. V and J are TRBV5-1 and TRBJ1-2; possible D gene TRBD1, 5 bases. The germline V gene encodes CDR1 SGHRS and CDR2 YFSETQ. This CDR3 region has 17 residues. V lost 4 bases and J lost 4, with 23 bases in between.